This is a list of T cell receptor beta chains from one sample in a study of blood T cell repertoires in COVID-19. Data came from immunoSEQ multiplex PCR; TCRdb stores just in-frame clones and leaves some out. The table lists tens of thousands of clones, 80% to 85% of them singletons, with 28% in the top ten. The sequencing input was peripheral blood. These TCRs come from a human donor in a cohort sampled during active COVID-19. Each CDR3 is given with its conserved first and last residue. D genes are given only for firm matches. Clone size is stated in some rows and not others, as once, few, many or a class when expanded.

>TRBV4-2|TRBJ1-5|-|-
CASSQGFPGPQHF
TGTGCCAGCAGCCAGGGCTTCCCTGGGCCCCAGCATTTT
>TRBV28|TRBJ2-7|-|TRBD1
CASSSRQGFDEQYF
TGTGCCAGCAGTTCGAGACAGGGGTTCGACGAGCAGTACTTC
>TRBV5-1|TRBJ1-5|-|-
CASSLGTGNNQPQHF
TGCGCCAGCAGCTTGGGTACAGGGAACAATCAGCCCCAGCATTTT
>TRBV6-2/TRBV6-3|TRBJ2-7|-|TRBD1
CASSSGLGLDRGLGLYEQYF
TGTGCCAGCAGTTCGGGTCTCGGCCTGGACAGGGGGTTGGGGCTCTACGAGCAGTACTTC
>TRBV9|TRBJ2-5|-|TRBD2
CASSPTSGGAETQYF
TGTGCCAGCAGCCCTACTAGCGGGGGGGCGGAGACCCAGTACTTC
>TRBV28|TRBJ1-2|-|-
CASSLYRDGYTF
TGTGCCAGCAGTTTATACAGGGACGGCTACACCTTC
>TRBV7-2|TRBJ2-3|once|TRBD2
CASSLSGGALLDTQYF
TGTGCCAGCAGCTTAAGCGGGGGGGCTCTTTTAGATACGCAGTATTTT
>TRBV6-6|TRBJ2-3|-|-
CASSQLLGHPGTDTQYF
TGTGCCAGCAGTCAACTACTCGGACACCCAGGCACAGATACGCAGTATTTT
>TRBV27|TRBJ1-2|-|-
CASSGAESYGYTF
TGTGCCAGCAGTGGGGCGGAGTCCTATGGCTACACCTTC
>TRBV27|TRBJ2-5|-|-
CASSSSGPETQYF
TGTGCCAGCAGTTCTTCAGGGCCGGAGACCCAGTACTTC
>TRBV19|TRBJ2-7|-|-
CASSDKAGDPRYF
TGTGCCAGTAGCGACAAAGCAGGGGACCCGAGGTACTTC
>TRBV6-5|TRBJ2-1|-|-
CATKRESSYNEQFF
TGTGCCACAAAGCGAGAGAGCTCCTACAATGAGCAGTTCTTC
>TRBV9|TRBJ2-5|-|TRBD2
CASSVLAGNQETQYF
TGTGCCAGCAGCGTTTTAGCGGGGAACCAAGAGACCCAGTACTTC
>TRBV4-1|TRBJ1-1|once|-
CASSPRGAGTEAFF
TGCGCCAGCAGCCCTCGGGGGGCAGGAACTGAAGCTTTCTTT
>TRBV5-4|TRBJ2-2|-|TRBD1
CASSPDRKNTGELFF
TGTGCCAGCAGCCCGGACAGGAAGAACACCGGGGAGCTGTTTTTT
>TRBV25-1|TRBJ1-5|-|TRBD1
CASSDDRDRGQPQHF
TGTGCCAGCAGTGACGACAGGGATCGTGGCCAGCCCCAGCATTTT
>TRBV18|TRBJ1-2|-|TRBD1
CASGPGQGYGYTF
TGTGCCAGCGGACCGGGACAGGGATATGGCTACACCTTC
>TRBV18|TRBJ1-1|once|TRBD1
CASSRQGAANTEAFF
TGTGCCAGCTCACGGCAGGGGGCCGCGAACACTGAAGCTTTCTTT